This TCR beta chain is drawn from a study of cytomegalovirus exposure and HLA in healthy donors. Study-level information: Genotyping of 430 or so donors showed that approximately 83% belonged to the Caucasian-associated ancestry cluster.

60 Vbeta and 13 Jbeta primers were used in PCR. Assay: immunoSEQ multiplex PCR; the TCRdb copy retains only in-frame clones and omits some. Of 180,000 or so clones in the sample, 80% to 90% are singletons; the top ten hold about 9.3%. With regard to this clone: As yet, its antigen is unknown.

Study conclusions and caveats: Sequence variants that were highly shared formed a cluster that was likely a sequencing artifact. It was taken for granted in presence/absence analyses that sequencing depth across donors was roughly uniform. TCR sequences were mostly rare, though some public TCRs occurred in many donors.

Germline trimming cut 0 bases from V and 1 base from J; bases unmatched to any gene: 10. The CDR3 is made up of 19 amino acids. Germline CDR1 is SSHAT and CDR2 is FNYEAQ (reference sequence). The sample consisted of PBMCs. This clonotype was obtained from a young man in good health and CMV-seropositive. The V gene is TRBV7-7, the J gene TRBJ2-2, with 8 nucleotides matching TRBD2. The CDR3 coding sequence is TGTGCCAGCAGCTTAGCCCCAGCGATCAGCGGGGGGAACACCGGGGAGCTGTTTTTT. Its translation: CASSLAPAISGGNTGELFF.